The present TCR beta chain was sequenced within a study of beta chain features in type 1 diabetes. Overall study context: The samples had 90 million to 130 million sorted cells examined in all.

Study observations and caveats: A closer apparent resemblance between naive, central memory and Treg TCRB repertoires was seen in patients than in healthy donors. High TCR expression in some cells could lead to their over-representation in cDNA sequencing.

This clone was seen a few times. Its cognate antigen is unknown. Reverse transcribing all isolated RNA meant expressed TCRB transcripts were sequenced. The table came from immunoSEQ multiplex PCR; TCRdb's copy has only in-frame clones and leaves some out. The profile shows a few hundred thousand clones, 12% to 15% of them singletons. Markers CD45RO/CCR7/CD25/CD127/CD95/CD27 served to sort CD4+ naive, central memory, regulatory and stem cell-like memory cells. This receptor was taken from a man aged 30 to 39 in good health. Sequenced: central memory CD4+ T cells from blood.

The CDR3 nucleotides are TGTGCCAGCAGCTTACCAGCGGGGGTTTTCACCGGGGAGCTGTTTTTT. It codes for CASSLPAGVFTGELFF. The chain combines TRBV7-2 with TRBJ2-2; 8 bases agree with TRBD2. The CDR3 sequence is 16 residues long. V was clipped by 2 bases and J by 4 bases; unmatched bases: 6. CDR1 SGHTA and CDR2 FQGNSA come from the germline V gene.